This T cell receptor (beta chain) was captured in a study of blood T cell repertoires in COVID-19. The CDR3 is made up of 15 amino acids. Germline-derived CDR1 and CDR2 are SGHTA and FQGNSA. V lost 5 bases to trimming and J lost 4 bases; unmatched junction nucleotides: 9. TCRdb's table, derived via immunoSEQ multiplex PCR, lists solely in-frame clones and lacks some. The profile shows approximately 250,000 clones, approximately 89% of them singletons. This sequence joins TRBV7-2 and TRBJ2-3, with 7 positions matching TRBD2. The TCR originated in a man aged 35 to 55 who had been exposed to COVID-19. The sequenced sample consisted of PBMCs or T cells enriched from blood (not recorded which). CDR3 sequence: CASSLSAGAADTQYF. The CDR3 nucleotides are TGTGCCAGCAGCCTCTCCGCGGGAGCGGCAGATACGCAGTATTTT.